This T cell receptor (beta chain) originates from a study of Ad26.COV2.S vaccination and SARS-CoV-2 variants. The study, taken as a whole, reports: Those who received the vaccine showed greater spike-specific TCR breadth than those given placebo. TCR breadth and depth estimates may have understated total T cell responses.

The treatment was: some 20 received Ad26.COV2.S at low or high dose, single or two shots; about five received placebo; per-sample allocation not given. Repertoires come from day 63 after the first vaccine or placebo injection. The individual, an adult aged 18-55 years, was a donor in Boston. On this clone itself: The antigen is not known.

Here immunoSEQ multiplex PCR was the method, and the copy in TCRdb shows in-frame clones only, minus some. Seen here are about 480,000 clones, around 85% observed once, and the top ten hold roughly 13%. Specimen: peripheral blood, collected in a trial of Ad26.COV2.S vaccine versus placebo. This receptor was taken from a person between 18 and 65 years old who received the Ad26.COV2.S COVID-19 vaccine or a placebo.

The CDR3 protein is CASSLGQQETQYF. The CDR3 DNA is TGTGCCAGCAGCTTGGGGCAGCAAGAGACCCAGTACTTC. The chain joins TRBV5-4 to TRBJ2-5; no clear D. The length of the CDR3 is 13 residues. Germline CDR1 reads SGHNT; CDR2 reads YYREEE (reference sequence). Deletions cut 0 bases from V and 2 bases from J, with 5 bases between.